This T cell receptor (beta chain) derives from a study of blood T cell repertoires in COVID-19 (TCRdb year 2020). Describing the broader study: Collaborator samples came from the United States, Italy and Spain and covered acute and convalescent phases of COVID-19. The samples were drawn from the first 160 participants of the ongoing ImmuneRACE study and from 1,200 or so subjects provided by 6 global collaborators. Where HLA class I and class II types were available, the types were taken from metadata supplied by the sample provider, not from assay-based typing. Nearly every sample came with metadata listing a de-identified subject ID, COVID-19 status, age in years and sex. The prospective study material was composed of cDNA or gDNA derived from T cells, B-cell-depleted T cells, or PBMCs. Deeply sampled blood TCRbeta repertoires from subjects exposed to, actively infected with, or recovered from COVID-19 were included in the dataset. The repertoires were made available in a free public database intended to serve as a resource for research on the immune response to SARS-CoV-2.

As concerns this clone: It lacks a known antigen. No qualities accompany the bases; no much larger clone lies one base away.

The immunoSEQ Assay, a bias-controlled multiplex PCR, was used to amplify TCRbeta CDR3 regions from genomic DNA. The original pipeline was this. The number of nucleated cells in each sample was estimated by amplification of reference gene primers within the assay. Sequence reads were collapsed and filtered to measure the absolute abundance of every unique TCRbeta CDR3 rearrangement. Productive Simpson clonality was computed per sample as the square root of Simpson's diversity index over productive rearrangements. The table was pulled from immuneACCESS by TCRdb, which kept in-frame rearrangements only. Such tables lose some clones; where checked, under half of the loss comes from unresolved V genes, and the rest has no known cause. The DNA was the basis for D and trimming; V, J and clone size are from that table. The sample contains roughly 53,000 clones, around 86% of them found a single time. The ten largest clones represent 2.1% of the sample.

Overall study results and their limits: The quantity of clinical and demographic metadata differed by source and by participant and was supplied without curation.

The CDR3 covers 18 residues, taking in both the cysteine and the phenylalanine. Only the CDR3 part of the read is kept: 54 bases, read in frame from the first base. V trim: 1 base; J trim: 6 bases; unmatched bases: 7. From the germline V gene, CDR1 is SGDLS and CDR2 is YYNGEE. In Seattle, one collaborating source enrolled patients while the infection was active and tracked those patients longitudinally over the course of disease. The collaborating institutions used their own protocols to collect whole blood in K2EDTA tubes. For TCRbeta analysis, collaborator samples were shipped as frozen whole blood, as isolated PBMCs, or as DNA extracted from either sample type.

The sequence is built from TRBV9 and TRBJ2-2; 15 nucleotides in the junction match TRBD2. The source is a woman aged 80 or over with COVID-19, enrolled during active disease. Material: peripheral blood. The base sequence is TGTGCCAGCAGCGTACGGACTAGCGGGAGGGGGTTGGCCGGGGAGCTGTTTTTT. This translates into CASSVRTSGRGLAGELFF.